This T cell receptor (beta chain) stems from a study of T-cell reconstitution after alpha-beta-depleted transplantation in children. A TCRbeta library incorporating unique molecular identifiers was prepared. TCRdb fed the PCR reads into MiXCR, producing one record per CDR3 protein. Here the sample spans about 610,000 distinct CDR3 sequences, roughly a tenth being singletons. Germline V gene data show CDR1 as DFQATT and CDR2 as SNEGSKA (reference sequence). V was pared by 0 bases and J by 0 bases, with 8 bases of the junction left unmatched. This CDR3 contains 18 residues. This sequence originates from a human donor who donated a stem cell graft to a child with acute myeloid leukemia. J is TRBJ2-7 and V is TRBV20-1, with 13 bases aligning to TRBD2. This specimen was PBMCs from the stem cell graft donor, taken from the stem cell graft. The CDR3 bases are TGCAGTGCTAGAGATTCGACTAGCGGGAGGATCTCCTCCTACGAGCAGTACTTC. It specifies CSARDSTSGRISSYEQYF.